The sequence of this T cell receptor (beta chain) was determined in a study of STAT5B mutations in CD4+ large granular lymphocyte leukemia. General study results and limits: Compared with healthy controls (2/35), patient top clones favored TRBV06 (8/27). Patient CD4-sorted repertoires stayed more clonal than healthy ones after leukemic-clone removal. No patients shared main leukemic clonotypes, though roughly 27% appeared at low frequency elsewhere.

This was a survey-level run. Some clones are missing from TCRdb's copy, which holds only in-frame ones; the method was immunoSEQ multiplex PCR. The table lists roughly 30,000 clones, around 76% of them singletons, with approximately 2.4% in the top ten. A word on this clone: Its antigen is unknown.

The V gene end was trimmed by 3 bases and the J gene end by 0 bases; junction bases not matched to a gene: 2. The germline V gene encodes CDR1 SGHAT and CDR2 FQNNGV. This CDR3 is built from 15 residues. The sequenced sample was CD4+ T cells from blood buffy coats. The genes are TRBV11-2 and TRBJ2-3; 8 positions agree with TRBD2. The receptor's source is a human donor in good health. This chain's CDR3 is CASSFTSGSTDTQYF. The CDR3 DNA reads TGTGCCAGCAGCTTCACTAGCGGTAGCACAGATACGCAGTATTTT.